Sequencing of this TCR beta chain was carried out in a study of control samples from healthy donors and cancer patients. CDR1 and CDR2 (germline): SGDLS, YYNGEE. This CDR3 is 17 amino acids long. Trimming removed 4 bases from V and 3 bases from J, with 17 bases in between. This table comes from immunoSEQ multiplex PCR, and its TCRdb copy is limited to in-frame clones, with some not included. Of 350,000 to 450,000 clones listed, 80% to 95% are singletons. This chain connects TRBV9 to TRBJ2-6; tentatively, D is TRBD2 (6 bases). The sequence was collected from a middle-aged man with head and neck cancer. The source material was PBMCs. The CDR3 loop is CASSPEGLPRGANVLTF. CDR3 nucleotides: TGTGCCAGCAGCCCCGAGGGACTCCCTCGTGGGGCCAACGTCCTGACTTTC.